Here is one TCR beta chain with its context. The record originates from a study of blood T cell repertoires in COVID-19. As for the study in general: The cDNA or gDNA used as material had been derived from T cells, B-cell-depleted T cells, or PBMCs.

TCRdb's table, derived via immunoSEQ multiplex PCR, lists solely in-frame clones and lacks some. This sample has 350,000 to 450,000 clones, with about 89% found just once. CDR1 is MNHEY, CDR2 SVGAGI, per germline. Trimming took 4 bases from V and 5 from J; bases not matched to a gene: 4. The CDR3 runs 16 residues. Sequencing input: peripheral blood. This sequence was found in a woman between 40 and 50 years old with COVID-19, enrolled during active disease. This rearrangement joins TRBV6-5 to TRBJ2-2; 13 nucleotides line up with TRBD2. In DNA, the CDR3 is TGTGCCAGCAGTTTACTAGCGGGAGGGAGAACCGGGGAGCTGTTTTTT. Its translation: CASSLLAGGRTGELFF.